The 18 T cell receptor beta chains given below trace back to one sample, sequenced in a study of T cell responses to AZD1222 COVID-19 vaccine. The table came from immunoSEQ multiplex PCR; TCRdb's copy has only in-frame clones and leaves some out. This repertoire shows 170,000 or so clones, approximately 90% found once; its top ten account for about 2.6%. Sequenced here: peripheral blood, sampled on day 0 of AZD1222 vaccination. The receptors stem from an adult in good health.

The rearrangement joins TRBV19 to TRBJ1-1, with 9 bases matching TRBD1. CDR3 length equals 14 residues. Germline-derived CDR1 and CDR2 are LNHDA and SQIVND (reference sequence). The V segment lost 4 bases and the J segment 4 bases; nucleotides outside the gene matches: 4. CDR3: CASSTGTGLTEAFF. CDR3 sequence (DNA): TGTGCCAGTAGTACCGGGACAGGGCTCACTGAAGCTTTCTTT.

There are a few counts of this clone. The chain has TRBV4-1 and TRBJ1-4; the match to TRBD1 covers 8 bases. The CDR3 has 15 residues. The J segment lost 5 bases and the V segment lost 4 bases, leaving 6 bases of the junction unmatched. CDR1 is MGHRA, CDR2 YSYEKL, per germline. In DNA form, the CDR3 reads TGCGCCAGCAGCCGGACAGGGCCGGGAAATGAAAAACTGTTTTTT. It is translated as CASSRTGPGNEKLFF.

V is TRBV9 and J is TRBJ1-1, with D perhaps TRBD1 (5 bases). Germline lookup yields CDR1 SGDLS and CDR2 YYNGEE. V lost 3 bases to trimming and J lost 2 bases, with 17 bases between them. The CDR3 spans 16 residues. CDR3 bases: TGTGCCAGCAGCGGCCCCTCGACAGCGAGTAACACTGAAGCTTTCTTT. This codes for CASSGPSTASNTEAFF.

This clone was seen a single time. The chain is built from TRBV5-1 and TRBJ1-1, with D possibly matching TRBD1 (6 bases). Germline V gene sequence: CDR1 SGHRS, CDR2 YFSETQ. The V end lost 4 bases, the J end lost 6 bases, and 13 bases lay between the germline ends. The CDR3 contains 13 residues. The CDR3 DNA follows: TGCGCCAGCAGCCTCCACAGGGTTTCTGAAGCTTTCTTT. Protein product: CASSLHRVSEAFF.

The genes are TRBV4-2 and TRBJ2-7; D is unresolved. The germline V and J ends were trimmed by 0 bases and 11 bases, with 17 bases remaining between them. CDR1 LGHNA and CDR2 YNFKEQ come from the germline V gene. The CDR3 runs 14 residues. Written as DNA, the CDR3 is TGTGCCAGCAGCCAAGATCGCGTGGGCCCAATAGAGTACTTC. Protein sequence: CASSQDRVGPIEYF.

V and J are TRBV5-1 and TRBJ2-3, with 7 bases lining up with TRBD1. Germline lookup yields CDR1 SGHRS and CDR2 YFSETQ. V was pared by 4 bases and J by 0 bases, with 5 bases of the junction left unmatched. CDR3 length: 15 residues. The CDR3 DNA is TGCGCCAGCAGCAAGGGACAGACCAGCACAGATACGCAGTATTTT. It is translated as CASSKGQTSTDTQYF. The entire variable domain, with the rest obtained from reference TRBV5-1 and TRBJ2-3, is as follows: KAGVTQTPRYLIKTRGQQVTLSCSPISGHRSVSWYQQTPGQGLQFLFEYFSETQRNKGNFPGRFSGRQFSNSRSEMNVSTLELGDSALYLCASSKGQTSTDTQYFGPGTRLTVL.

This chain connects TRBV18 to TRBJ2-7; D is tentatively TRBD1 or TRBD2 (6 bases each). V was clipped by 4 bases and J by 1 base, with 11 bases between them. Germline V gene sequence: CDR1 KGHSH, CDR2 LQKENI. CDR3 size: 14 residues. In DNA, the CDR3 is TGTGCCAGCTCACGGGGGGCGGCGTCCTACGAGCAGTACTTC. The encoded protein is CASSRGAASYEQYF.

The V gene is TRBV13, the J gene TRBJ2-3; D remains ambiguous. Trimming removed 2 bases from V and 0 bases from J, with 12 bases in between. Per germline, CDR1 PRHDT and CDR2 FYEKMQ (reference sequence). The length of the CDR3 is 16 residues. The CDR3 spells CASSLSPSSSTDTQYF. DNA for the CDR3: TGTGCCAGCAGCTTATCTCCCTCCTCTAGCACAGATACGCAGTATTTT.

The chain uses TRBV2 and TRBJ2-7; 9 bases match TRBD1. The V gene end was trimmed by 9 bases and the J gene end by 8 bases; junction bases not matched to a gene: 8. This CDR3 region has 12 residues. Germline-derived CDR1 and CDR2 are SNHLY and FYNNEI. The CDR3 protein is CASPGQGLKQYF. DNA for the CDR3: TGTGCCAGTCCGGGACAGGGACTTAAGCAGTACTTC.

Worth noting for this clone: One end of the junction does not line up with germline, which may come from a read error. The chain is built from TRBV2 and TRBJ1-2; 7 bases map to TRBD1. Germline V CDR1 and CDR2: SNHLY, FYNNEI. The CDR3 runs 13 residues. The CDR3 bases are TGTGCCAGCAGGGAAGACAGGGCTTCTGGCTACACCTTC. Translation: CASREDRASGYTF.

The chain has TRBV7-9 and TRBJ1-6, with D possibly being TRBD1 (5 bases). CDR3 length equals 14 residues. V gave up 3 bases and J gave up 10 bases, with 13 bases separating them. Germline CDR1 and CDR2: SEHNR and FQNEAQ (reference sequence). DNA of the CDR3: TGTGCCAGCAGCTTGGTGGCGGGGACCTCACCCCTCCACTTT. Translating gives CASSLVAGTSPLHF.

The chain combines TRBV13 with TRBJ1-2; 11 bases fit TRBD1. V lost 4 bases, J lost 8 bases, and 6 bases stayed unmatched. Germline V CDR1 and CDR2: PRHDT, FYEKMQ (reference sequence). The CDR3 consists of 14 residues. CDR3 DNA: TGTGCCAGCAGCTCCGGACAGGGGGCTTTGGGCTACACCTTC. It encodes CASSSGQGALGYTF.

The genes are TRBV7-9 and TRBJ1-1; D gene unclear. Germline V gene data show CDR1 as SEHNR and CDR2 as FQNEAQ (reference sequence). The CDR3 consists of 13 residues. V was cut by 1 base and J by 0 bases, with 3 bases left in between. The DNA for the CDR3 is TGTGCCAGCAGCTTAGTGGTGAACACTGAAGCTTTCTTT. Protein product: CASSLVVNTEAFF.

This clone was counted only a few times. This chain uses TRBV11-2 with TRBJ2-7; D is uncertain. Germline V lookup: CDR1 SGHAT, CDR2 FQNNGV. The V and J ends lost 3 bases and 7 bases respectively, with 13 bases between them. CDR3 length: 13 amino acids. Written as DNA, the CDR3 is TGTGCCAGCAGCTTTACCGGAGCCGGAGAGCAGTACTTC. It specifies CASSFTGAGEQYF.

This chain uses TRBV5-5 with TRBJ1-5; D not resolved. The CDR3 contains 15 residues. CDR1 is SGHKS, CDR2 YYEKEE, per germline (reference sequence). The V end was cut by 2 bases, the J end by 3 bases, with 12 bases between. For the CDR3, the DNA is TGTGCCAGCAGCTTTTTTCCGGCTTCCAATCAGCCCCAGCATTTT. The encoded protein is CASSFFPASNQPQHF.

The chain uses TRBV7-2 and TRBJ2-1; TRBD1 aligns across 8 bases. This CDR3 region has 14 residues. The germline gives CDR1 SGHTA, CDR2 FQGNSA. The junction had 9 bases not matched to a gene; V was cut back by 4 bases and J by 10 bases. The CDR3 nucleotides are TGTGCCAGCAGCTCTTGGACAGGGCTAGGGGAGCAGTTCTTC. This translates into CASSSWTGLGEQFF.

The chain has TRBV7-2 and TRBJ1-1; 9 bases line up with TRBD1. The CDR3 consists of 15 residues. Looked up from germline, CDR1 is SGHTA and CDR2 is FQGNSA. The junction had 3 bases not matched to a gene; V was cut back by 4 bases and J by 0 bases. The CDR3 DNA reads TGTGCCAGCAGCTCAGGGACAGGGATGAACACTGAAGCTTTCTTT. Translating it yields CASSSGTGMNTEAFF. Full variable domain (remainder filled in from reference TRBV7-2 and TRBJ1-1): GAGVSQSPSNKVTEKGKDVELRCDPISGHTALYWYRQSLGQGLEFLIYFQGNSAPDKSGLPSDRFSAERTGGSVSTLTIQRTQQEDSAVYLCASSSGTGMNTEAFFGQGTRLTVV.

The J gene is TRBJ2-7, the V gene TRBV7-9; D ambiguous. Germline V gene lookup returns CDR1 SEHNR and CDR2 FQNEAQ (reference sequence). This CDR3 is 17 amino acids long. V dropped 1 base and J dropped 6 bases, with 22 bases sitting between them. CDR3 DNA: TGTGCCAGCAGCTTAGGTTTGGACCCCCCATTCAAGGGCGAGCAGTACTTC. The encoded protein is CASSLGLDPPFKGEQYF.